These T cell receptor beta chains were read from a single sample in a study of blood T cell repertoires in COVID-19. Sequencing used immunoSEQ multiplex PCR; TCRdb keeps in-frame clones, though not all of them. Of fewer than 350,000 clones in the sample, 89% were seen once. Sequencing was carried out using PBMCs or T cells enriched from blood (not recorded which). Receptors were obtained from a middle-aged woman who had recovered from COVID-19. The CDR3 runs from the conserved cysteine through the conserved F or W. Each record gives: D gene, J gene, clone size, V gene, CDR3 protein, CDR3 DNA. D genes are given only for firm matches. Size is omitted from some rows. Given values are once, few, many or a class for expanded clones.

d_gene: .; j_gene: TRBJ2-7; abundance: .; v_gene: TRBV19; CDR3aa: CASSIDRDF; CDR3nt: TGTGCCAGTAGTATAGACCGGGACTTC
d_gene: .; j_gene: TRBJ1-3; abundance: .; v_gene: TRBV5-4; CDR3aa: CASSPVAGNSGNTIYF; CDR3nt: TGTGCCAGCAGCCCAGTGGCGGGGAACTCTGGAAACACCATATATTTT
d_gene: .; j_gene: TRBJ2-2; abundance: .; v_gene: TRBV2; CDR3aa: CASAHLAKDGGELFF; CDR3nt: TGTGCCAGCGCCCACTTAGCGAAAGATGGCGGGGAGCTGTTTTTT
d_gene: .; j_gene: TRBJ1-5; abundance: once; v_gene: TRBV7-2; CDR3aa: CASSPAPGFDQPQHF; CDR3nt: TGTGCCAGCAGCCCCGCCCCAGGATTCGATCAGCCCCAGCATTTT
d_gene: .; j_gene: TRBJ1-5; abundance: .; v_gene: TRBV7-2; CDR3aa: CASSPRAGYQPQHF; CDR3nt: TGTGCCAGCAGCCCAAGGGCAGGGTATCAGCCCCAGCATTTT
d_gene: .; j_gene: TRBJ2-3; abundance: .; v_gene: TRBV29-1; CDR3aa: CSATGLSTDTQYF; CDR3nt: TGCAGCGCGACAGGTTTGAGCACAGATACGCAGTATTTT
d_gene: TRBD1; j_gene: TRBJ2-7; abundance: .; v_gene: TRBV6-5; CDR3aa: CASSRDRAYEQYF; CDR3nt: TGTGCCAGCAGCCGGGACAGAGCCTACGAGCAGTACTTC
d_gene: .; j_gene: TRBJ2-7; abundance: .; v_gene: TRBV2; CDR3aa: CASSDHTSYEQYF; CDR3nt: TGTGCCAGCAGTGATCACACCTCCTACGAGCAGTACTTC
d_gene: TRBD1; j_gene: TRBJ2-7; abundance: .; v_gene: TRBV6-2/TRBV6-3; CDR3aa: CASSRTGGNTYEQYF; CDR3nt: TGTGCCAGCAGTCGGACAGGGGGAAATACCTACGAGCAGTACTTC
d_gene: .; j_gene: TRBJ1-1; abundance: once; v_gene: TRBV19; CDR3aa: CASSIQQVGTEAFF; CDR3nt: TGTGCCAGTAGTATCCAACAGGTGGGCACTGAAGCTTTCTTT
d_gene: TRBD1; j_gene: TRBJ2-3; abundance: .; v_gene: TRBV28; CDR3aa: CASSFPGKWTGGSTDTQYF; CDR3nt: TGTGCCAGCAGTTTTCCGGGGAAGTGGACAGGGGGGTCCACAGATACGCAGTATTTT
d_gene: TRBD2; j_gene: TRBJ2-1; abundance: .; v_gene: TRBV6-2/TRBV6-3; CDR3aa: CASSRGGSSYNEQFF; CDR3nt: TGTGCCAGCAGCCGCGGGGGGAGCTCCTACAATGAGCAGTTCTTC
d_gene: TRBD2; j_gene: TRBJ2-3; abundance: .; v_gene: TRBV4-3; CDR3aa: CASSQDVREIDTQYF; CDR3nt: TGCGCCAGCAGCCAAGATGTGCGGGAGATAGATACGCAGTATTTT
d_gene: TRBD1; j_gene: TRBJ2-3; abundance: .; v_gene: TRBV4-3; CDR3aa: CASSQEGITGAGDTQYF; CDR3nt: TGCGCCAGCAGCCAAGAGGGGATAACAGGGGCGGGAGATACGCAGTATTTT
d_gene: TRBD2; j_gene: TRBJ2-5; abundance: .; v_gene: TRBV2; CDR3aa: CASTLAGQETQYF; CDR3nt: TGTGCCAGCACTCTAGCGGGGCAAGAGACCCAGTACTTC
d_gene: TRBD1; j_gene: TRBJ1-4; abundance: .; v_gene: TRBV24-1; CDR3aa: CATSDNRDSNEKLFF; CDR3nt: TGTGCCACCAGTGATAACCGGGACAGTAATGAAAAACTGTTTTTT
d_gene: TRBD1; j_gene: TRBJ1-2; abundance: once; v_gene: TRBV15; CDR3aa: CATSREPGTGYKGDLSNYGYTF; CDR3nt: TGTGCCACCAGCAGAGAGCCCGGGACAGGGTACAAGGGGGACCTTAGTAACTATGGCTACACCTTC
d_gene: TRBD1; j_gene: TRBJ2-7; abundance: .; v_gene: TRBV29-1; CDR3aa: CSVGTQGNEQYF; CDR3nt: TGCAGCGTGGGTACACAGGGGAACGAGCAGTACTTC
d_gene: .; j_gene: TRBJ1-3; abundance: .; v_gene: TRBV9; CDR3aa: CASSPAALYSGNTIYF; CDR3nt: TGTGCCAGCAGCCCGGCGGCTCTATACTCTGGAAACACCATATATTTT
d_gene: .; j_gene: TRBJ2-7; abundance: .; v_gene: TRBV29-1; CDR3aa: CSVAAGRSYEQYF; CDR3nt: TGCAGCGTTGCGGCAGGCCGATCTTACGAGCAGTACTTC
d_gene: TRBD1; j_gene: TRBJ1-5; abundance: .; v_gene: TRBV28; CDR3aa: CASSTGGYQPQHF; CDR3nt: TGTGCCAGCTCCACAGGGGGGTATCAGCCCCAGCATTTT
d_gene: .; j_gene: TRBJ1-6; abundance: .; v_gene: TRBV7-2; CDR3aa: CASSLATGGLNNSPLHF; CDR3nt: TGTGCCAGCAGCTTAGCTACCGGGGGTCTCAATAATTCACCCCTCCACTTT
d_gene: .; j_gene: TRBJ1-6; abundance: .; v_gene: TRBV7-9; CDR3aa: CASSLGVGASPLHF; CDR3nt: TGTGCCAGCAGCTTAGGAGTGGGAGCCTCACCCCTCCACTTT
d_gene: TRBD2; j_gene: TRBJ2-1; abundance: once; v_gene: TRBV4-2; CDR3aa: CASSLLAGHNNEQFF; CDR3nt: TGTGCCAGCAGCCTCCTAGCGGGCCACAATAATGAGCAGTTCTTC
d_gene: .; j_gene: TRBJ2-1; abundance: .; v_gene: TRBV18; CDR3aa: CASSPIDNSYNEQFF; CDR3nt: TGTGCCAGCTCACCGATTGACAACTCCTACAATGAGCAGTTCTTC
d_gene: TRBD1; j_gene: TRBJ1-2; abundance: .; v_gene: TRBV4-3; CDR3aa: CASSQVPGTGIGYTF; CDR3nt: TGCGCCAGCAGCCAAGTCCCCGGGACAGGGATAGGCTACACCTTC
d_gene: .; j_gene: TRBJ1-3; abundance: .; v_gene: TRBV28; CDR3aa: CASSEVQRGNTIYF; CDR3nt: TGTGCCAGCAGTGAGGTCCAGAGGGGAAACACCATATATTTT
d_gene: TRBD2; j_gene: TRBJ2-1; abundance: .; v_gene: TRBV20-1; CDR3aa: CSAGAGKQFF; CDR3nt: TGCAGTGCAGGAGCGGGAAAGCAGTTCTTC
d_gene: .; j_gene: TRBJ2-7; abundance: .; v_gene: TRBV3-1/TRBV3-2; CDR3aa: CASSQVRAGGSYEQYF; CDR3nt: TGTGCCAGCAGCCAAGTAAGGGCAGGAGGCTCCTACGAGCAGTACTTC
d_gene: TRBD1; j_gene: TRBJ1-2; abundance: .; v_gene: TRBV11-2; CDR3aa: CASSGPGTAFTSNGYTF; CDR3nt: TGTGCCAGCAGCGGACCAGGGACAGCCTTCACTTCGAATGGCTACACCTTC
d_gene: .; j_gene: TRBJ2-3; abundance: .; v_gene: TRBV5-4; CDR3aa: CASSPYGGSTDTQYF; CDR3nt: TGTGCCAGCAGCCCGTATGGGGGGAGCACAGATACGCAGTATTTT
d_gene: .; j_gene: TRBJ1-5; abundance: .; v_gene: TRBV27; CDR3aa: CASSLGRGGQPQHF; CDR3nt: TGTGCCAGCAGTTTAGGGCGGGGGGGCCAGCCCCAGCATTTT
d_gene: TRBD1; j_gene: TRBJ2-2; abundance: .; v_gene: TRBV5-4; CDR3aa: CASSGVDREATGELFF; CDR3nt: TGTGCCAGCAGCGGGGTGGACAGGGAGGCGACCGGGGAGCTGTTTTTT
d_gene: .; j_gene: TRBJ2-1; abundance: once; v_gene: TRBV19; CDR3aa: CASSYGTKLDEQFF; CDR3nt: TGTGCCAGTAGTTATGGGACAAAACTTGATGAGCAGTTCTTC
d_gene: .; j_gene: TRBJ1-3; abundance: .; v_gene: TRBV9; CDR3aa: CASSAGAGAVGNTIYF; CDR3nt: TGTGCCAGCAGCGCCGGGGCAGGGGCGGTAGGAAACACCATATATTTT
d_gene: .; j_gene: TRBJ1-1; abundance: once; v_gene: TRBV12-3/TRBV12-4; CDR3aa: CASSAAANTEAFF; CDR3nt: TGTGCCAGTTCAGCGGCAGCTAACACTGAAGCTTTCTTT
d_gene: .; j_gene: TRBJ1-1; abundance: .; v_gene: TRBV7-2; CDR3aa: CATSLGPNTEAFF; CDR3nt: TGTGCCACCAGCCTGGGGCCGAACACTGAAGCTTTCTTT
d_gene: .; j_gene: TRBJ2-3; abundance: .; v_gene: TRBV5-4; CDR3aa: CASSFWSGTDTQYF; CDR3nt: TGTGCCAGCAGCTTTTGGAGTGGCACAGATACGCAGTATTTT
d_gene: .; j_gene: TRBJ2-1; abundance: .; v_gene: TRBV29-1; CDR3aa: CSVERIGEQFF; CDR3nt: TGCAGCGTTGAGCGTATCGGTGAGCAGTTCTTC
d_gene: .; j_gene: TRBJ1-5; abundance: .; v_gene: TRBV28; CDR3aa: CASSLRSNQPQHF; CDR3nt: TGTGCCAGCAGTTTGCGGAGCAATCAGCCCCAGCATTTT
d_gene: .; j_gene: TRBJ2-1; abundance: .; v_gene: TRBV27; CDR3aa: CASTSSPVYEQFF; CDR3nt: TGTGCCAGCACCTCCTCCCCAGTCTATGAGCAGTTCTTC
d_gene: TRBD2; j_gene: TRBJ2-7; abundance: .; v_gene: TRBV7-8; CDR3aa: CASSPTSGGDEQYF; CDR3nt: TGTGCCAGCAGCCCGACTAGCGGGGGGGACGAGCAGTACTTC
d_gene: .; j_gene: TRBJ1-4; abundance: .; v_gene: TRBV4-3; CDR3aa: CASSQDGVATNEKLFF; CDR3nt: TGCGCCAGCAGCCAAGACGGGGTGGCAACTAATGAAAAACTGTTTTTT
d_gene: TRBD1; j_gene: TRBJ2-1; abundance: .; v_gene: TRBV5-1; CDR3aa: CASSATGVHNEQFF; CDR3nt: TGCGCCAGCAGCGCCACAGGGGTCCACAATGAGCAGTTCTTC
d_gene: .; j_gene: TRBJ1-4; abundance: once; v_gene: TRBV3-1/TRBV3-2; CDR3aa: CASSHGPKDIGEKLFF; CDR3nt: TGTGCCAGCAGCCACGGGCCTAAGGACATCGGTGAAAAACTGTTTTTT
d_gene: TRBD2; j_gene: TRBJ2-3; abundance: .; v_gene: TRBV9; CDR3aa: CASSALATDTQYF; CDR3nt: TGTGCCAGCAGCGCACTAGCGACAGATACGCAGTATTTT
d_gene: TRBD2; j_gene: TRBJ2-7; abundance: .; v_gene: TRBV30; CDR3aa: CAWSKASGIGYEQYF; CDR3nt: TGTGCCTGGAGTAAGGCTAGCGGGATAGGGTACGAGCAGTACTTC
d_gene: .; j_gene: TRBJ1-5; abundance: .; v_gene: TRBV19; CDR3aa: CASSINRGYSNQPQHF; CDR3nt: TGTGCCAGTAGTATAAACCGGGGATATAGCAATCAGCCCCAGCATTTT
d_gene: TRBD2; j_gene: TRBJ2-1; abundance: .; v_gene: TRBV10-1; CDR3aa: CASSASGVSRNEQFF; CDR3nt: TGCGCCAGCAGTGCTAGCGGGGTCTCCAGAAATGAGCAGTTCTTC
d_gene: .; j_gene: TRBJ1-2; abundance: .; v_gene: TRBV29-1; CDR3aa: CSSKIRGVYTF; CDR3nt: TGCAGCTCAAAAATCAGGGGAGTCTACACCTTC
d_gene: TRBD2; j_gene: TRBJ2-3; abundance: .; v_gene: TRBV15; CDR3aa: CATSRDRGLGSRTQYF; CDR3nt: TGTGCCACCAGCAGAGATAGGGGACTAGGGAGTCGTACGCAGTATTTT
d_gene: .; j_gene: TRBJ2-3; abundance: .; v_gene: TRBV13; CDR3aa: CASSLGREEDTQYF; CDR3nt: TGTGCCAGCAGCTTAGGCAGGGAAGAGGATACGCAGTATTTT
d_gene: .; j_gene: TRBJ2-2; abundance: .; v_gene: TRBV6-2/TRBV6-3; CDR3aa: CASSYSGRGDTGELFF; CDR3nt: TGTGCCAGCAGTTACTCGGGCAGGGGGGACACCGGGGAGCTGTTTTTT
d_gene: TRBD1; j_gene: TRBJ2-1; abundance: .; v_gene: TRBV11-2; CDR3aa: CASSLGQGVYNEQFF; CDR3nt: TGTGCCAGCAGCTTAGGGCAGGGGGTTTACAATGAGCAGTTCTTC
d_gene: .; j_gene: TRBJ1-2; abundance: .; v_gene: TRBV10-3; CDR3aa: CATRDFNYGYTF; CDR3nt: TGTGCCACCCGGGATTTTAACTATGGCTACACCTTC
d_gene: TRBD2; j_gene: TRBJ2-5; abundance: .; v_gene: TRBV30; CDR3aa: CAWNIYGRETQYF; CDR3nt: TGTGCCTGGAACATTTACGGGAGGGAGACCCAGTACTTC
d_gene: .; j_gene: TRBJ1-2; abundance: .; v_gene: TRBV3-1/TRBV3-2; CDR3aa: CASSRMEAGYTF; CDR3nt: TGTGCCAGCAGCCGTATGGAGGCTGGCTACACCTTC